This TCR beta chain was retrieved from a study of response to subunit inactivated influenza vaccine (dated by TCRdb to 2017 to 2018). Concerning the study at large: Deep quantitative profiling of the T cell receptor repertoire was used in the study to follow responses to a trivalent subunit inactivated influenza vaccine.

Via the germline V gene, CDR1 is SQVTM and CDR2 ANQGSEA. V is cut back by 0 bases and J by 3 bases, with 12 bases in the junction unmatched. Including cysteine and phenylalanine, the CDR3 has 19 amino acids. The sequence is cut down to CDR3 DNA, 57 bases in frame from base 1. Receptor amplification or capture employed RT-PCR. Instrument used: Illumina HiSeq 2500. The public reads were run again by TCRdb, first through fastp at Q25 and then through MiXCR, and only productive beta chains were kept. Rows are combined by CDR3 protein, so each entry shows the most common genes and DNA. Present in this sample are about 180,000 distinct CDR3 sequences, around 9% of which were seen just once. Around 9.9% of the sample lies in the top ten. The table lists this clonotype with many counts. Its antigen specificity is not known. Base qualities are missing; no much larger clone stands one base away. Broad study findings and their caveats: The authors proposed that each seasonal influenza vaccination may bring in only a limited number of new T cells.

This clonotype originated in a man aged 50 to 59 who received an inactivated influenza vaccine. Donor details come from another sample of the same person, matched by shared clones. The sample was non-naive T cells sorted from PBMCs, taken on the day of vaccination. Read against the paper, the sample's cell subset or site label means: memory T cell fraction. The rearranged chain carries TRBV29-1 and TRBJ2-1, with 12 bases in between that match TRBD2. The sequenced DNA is TGCAGCGTTGAAGATCCTTCCGGACTAGCGGGGAATTACTACAATGAGCAGTTCTTC. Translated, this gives CSVEDPSGLAGNYYNEQFF.